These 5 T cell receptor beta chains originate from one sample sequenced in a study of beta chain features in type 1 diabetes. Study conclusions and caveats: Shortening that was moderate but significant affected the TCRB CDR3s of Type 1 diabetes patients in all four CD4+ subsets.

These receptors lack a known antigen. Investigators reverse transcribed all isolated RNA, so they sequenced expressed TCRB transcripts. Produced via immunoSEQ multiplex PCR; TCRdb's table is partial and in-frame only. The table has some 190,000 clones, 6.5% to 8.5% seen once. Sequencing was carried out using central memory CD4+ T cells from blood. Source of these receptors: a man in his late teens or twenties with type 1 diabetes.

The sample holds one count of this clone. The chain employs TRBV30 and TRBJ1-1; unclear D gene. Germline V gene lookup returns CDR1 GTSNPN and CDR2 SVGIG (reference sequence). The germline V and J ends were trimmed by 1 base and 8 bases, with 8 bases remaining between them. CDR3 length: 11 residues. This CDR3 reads CAWSGSREAFF. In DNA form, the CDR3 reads TGTGCCTGGAGTGGATCCAGGGAAGCTTTCTTT.

The CDR3 nucleotides read TGTGCCAGCAGCTCACAGGGGTATGATGGCTACACCTTC. Protein: CASSSQGYDGYTF. The rearrangement uses TRBV7-9 and TRBJ1-2; 7 bases align to TRBD1. The CDR3 is made up of 13 amino acids. Germline V CDR1 and CDR2: SEHNR, FQNEAQ (reference sequence). J gave up 6 bases and V 4 bases, and 5 bases lay outside the gene matches.

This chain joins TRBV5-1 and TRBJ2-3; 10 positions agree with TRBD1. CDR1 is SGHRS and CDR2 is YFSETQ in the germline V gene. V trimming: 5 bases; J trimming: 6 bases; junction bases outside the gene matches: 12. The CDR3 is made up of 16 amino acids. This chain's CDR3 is CASSTTGGANLDTQYF. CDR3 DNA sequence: TGCGCCAGCAGTACGACAGGGGGCGCGAATCTGGATACGCAGTATTTT. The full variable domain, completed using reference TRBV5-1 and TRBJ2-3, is KAGVTQTPRYLIKTRGQQVTLSCSPISGHRSVSWYQQTPGQGLQFLFEYFSETQRNKGNFPGRFSGRQFSNSRSEMNVSTLELGDSALYLCASSTTGGANLDTQYFGPGTRLTVL.

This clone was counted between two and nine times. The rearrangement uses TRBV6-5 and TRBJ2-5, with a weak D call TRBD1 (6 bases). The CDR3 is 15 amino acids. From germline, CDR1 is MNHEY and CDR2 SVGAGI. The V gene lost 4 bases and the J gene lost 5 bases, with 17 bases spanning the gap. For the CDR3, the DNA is TGTGCCAGCAGTTCCCGACCTGGGGGCGGGGAGACCCAGTACTTC. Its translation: CASSSRPGGGETQYF.

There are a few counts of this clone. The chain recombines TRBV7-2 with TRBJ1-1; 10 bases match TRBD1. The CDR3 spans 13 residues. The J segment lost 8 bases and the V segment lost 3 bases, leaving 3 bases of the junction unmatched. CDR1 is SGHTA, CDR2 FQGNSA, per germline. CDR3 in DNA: TGTGCCAGCAGCTTTGGGACAGGGGAGGAAGCTTTCTTT. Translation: CASSFGTGEEAFF.